Listed below are T cell receptor beta chains from one sample, sequenced in a study of T cell repertoires in cytomegalovirus infection. In TCRdb, the reads were re-called with MiXCR into one record per CDR3 protein. Altogether around 94,000 distinct CDR3 sequences are present, 15% to 20% being singletons, with the ten largest covering 8%. Sequencing used PBMCs. Every receptor here comes from a human donor in good health (CMV status not recorded). Some clones in this sample may be carry-over from other donors' samples. Each CDR3 is given with its conserved first and last residue. Fields, in order: V gene, D gene, J gene, clone size, CDR3 DNA, CDR3 protein. D genes are given only for firm matches. Clone size appears in some rows only: once, few, many, or a class for an expanded clone.

v_gene: TRBV3-1; d_gene: TRBD1; j_gene: TRBJ2-4; abundance: few; CDR3nt: TGTGCCAGCAGCCAACCGGGACAGGGGGCCGACTTC; CDR3aa: CASSQPGQGADF
v_gene: TRBV4-3; d_gene: .; j_gene: TRBJ1-6; abundance: few; CDR3nt: TGCGCCAGCAGCCAAGGGAAGGGAACAAGGGGAAATTCACCCCTCCACTTT; CDR3aa: CASSQGKGTRGNSPLHF
v_gene: TRBV7-6; d_gene: .; j_gene: TRBJ1-1; abundance: .; CDR3nt: TGTGCCAGCAGCTTAGCCCAGACGAACACTGAAGCTTTCTTT; CDR3aa: CASSLAQTNTEAFF
v_gene: TRBV29-1; d_gene: .; j_gene: TRBJ1-5; abundance: .; CDR3nt: TGCAGCGTTGAGGTGGGCGGGGGCCAGCCCCAGCATTTT; CDR3aa: CSVEVGGGQPQHF
v_gene: TRBV7-3; d_gene: .; j_gene: TRBJ2-7; abundance: many; CDR3nt: TGTGCCAGCAGCCCTCAGCCAGGTGGTGAGCAGTACTTC; CDR3aa: CASSPQPGGEQYF
v_gene: TRBV7-9; d_gene: .; j_gene: TRBJ1-2; abundance: .; CDR3nt: TGTGCCAGCAGCTTATTGATGGGGGTTTTTAACTATGGCTACACCTTC; CDR3aa: CASSLLMGVFNYGYTF
v_gene: TRBV28; d_gene: .; j_gene: TRBJ1-6; abundance: many; CDR3nt: TGTGCCAGCAGTTTAGCTACGAGTAATTCACCCCTCCACTTT; CDR3aa: CASSLATSNSPLHF
v_gene: TRBV7-4; d_gene: .; j_gene: TRBJ2-7; abundance: few; CDR3nt: TGTGCCAGCAGCGCGGACTTACCCGGGATCTACGAGCAGTACTTC; CDR3aa: CASSADLPGIYEQYF
v_gene: TRBV14; d_gene: .; j_gene: TRBJ2-2; abundance: .; CDR3nt: TGTGCCAGCAGCCAAGTGAGACCCACGAACACCGGGGAGCTGTTTTTT; CDR3aa: CASSQVRPTNTGELFF
v_gene: TRBV7-9; d_gene: TRBD1; j_gene: TRBJ1-6; abundance: .; CDR3nt: TGTGCCAGCAGCTTGGACAGGGCCACCTATAATTCACCCCTCCACTTT; CDR3aa: CASSLDRATYNSPLHF
v_gene: TRBV7-2; d_gene: .; j_gene: TRBJ1-3; abundance: many; CDR3nt: TGTGCCAGCAGCTTAGCACAACGCTCTGGAAACACCATATATTTT; CDR3aa: CASSLAQRSGNTIYF
v_gene: TRBV7-6; d_gene: .; j_gene: TRBJ2-5; abundance: .; CDR3nt: TGTGCCAGCAGCTACAGCAGCGGAACGCAAAAGACCCAGTACTTC; CDR3aa: CASSYSSGTQKTQYF
v_gene: TRBV2; d_gene: .; j_gene: TRBJ2-5; abundance: .; CDR3nt: TGTGCCAGCACTGGGTTGAAGACCCAGTACTTC; CDR3aa: CASTGLKTQYF
v_gene: TRBV9; d_gene: TRBD1; j_gene: TRBJ2-7; abundance: .; CDR3nt: TGTGCCAGCAGCGTAGAATGGACAGGGGACGAGCAGTACTTC; CDR3aa: CASSVEWTGDEQYF
v_gene: TRBV20-1; d_gene: .; j_gene: TRBJ2-1; abundance: .; CDR3nt: TGCAGTGCTACCGGGGGGCGCAATGAGCAGTTCTTC; CDR3aa: CSATGGRNEQFF
v_gene: TRBV27; d_gene: .; j_gene: TRBJ1-2; abundance: .; CDR3nt: TGTGCCAGCAGTTTCTTATTACAGGGCCCCCTTAACTATGGCTACACCTTC; CDR3aa: CASSFLLQGPLNYGYTF